This TCR beta chain comes out of a study of blood T cell repertoires in COVID-19. Study background: Sources were T cells, B-cell-depleted T cells, or PBMCs; the material itself was cDNA or gDNA.

After removal of 7 bases from V and 13 bases from J, the junction contained 4 bases not matched to a gene. The CDR3 has 12 residues. The germline CDR1 and CDR2 sequences are LNHDA and SQIVND (reference sequence). As handled by the study authors: It was from reference gene primer amplification that nucleated cell counts were estimated. The assay was immunoSEQ multiplex PCR, and TCRdb's table has in-frame clones only and misses some. V, J and clone size reflect that table, while D and trimming were determined from the DNA. The sample has 100,000 to 150,000 clones, under 85% seen once. Sample: peripheral blood. This receptor was identified in a man aged 40-49 years with active or convalescent COVID-19. The chain links TRBV19 to TRBJ1-6; 10 bases agree with TRBD1. The CDR3 spells CASTTGGDPLHF. CDR3 coding DNA: TGTGCCAGTACGACAGGGGGCGACCCCCTCCACTTT.